The 23 T cell receptor beta chains reported below all come from one sample, sequenced in a study of blood T cell repertoires in COVID-19. Clones were sequenced by immunoSEQ multiplex PCR, and TCRdb holds only the in-frame ones, with some missing. The sample lists about 19,000 clones, approximately 89% occurring once. Sequencing was done on a sample of peripheral blood. The receptors derive from a human donor in a cohort sampled during active COVID-19.

This clone was picked up one time. The chain uses TRBV19 and TRBJ2-2; D is perhaps TRBD1 (6 bases). The V gene lost 7 bases and the J gene lost 5 bases, with 17 bases spanning the gap. The CDR3 runs 15 residues. Germline lookup yields CDR1 LNHDA and CDR2 SQIVND (reference sequence). CDR3 DNA: TGTGCCAGTACGACTGTAACAGGGTATACCGGGGAGCTGTTTTTT. Protein product: CASTTVTGYTGELFF. Complete variable domain (other parts from reference TRBV19 and TRBJ2-2): DGGITQSPKYLFRKEGQNVTLSCEQNLNHDAMYWYRQDPGQGLRLIYYSQIVNDFQKGDIAEGYSVSREKKESFPLTVTSAQKNPTAFYLCASTTVTGYTGELFFGEGSRLTVL.

The chain couples TRBV4-2 to TRBJ2-1; a possible D gene is TRBD1 (5 bases). V lost 5 bases, J lost 8 bases, and 25 bases lay in between. From germline, CDR1 is LGHNA and CDR2 YNFKEQ. CDR3 length: 17 amino acids. The CDR3 nucleotides are TGTGCCAGCAGCTCCGGAGTAGGGGCCCGTAACCGGTATGAGCAGTTCTTC. Its translation: CASSSGVGARNRYEQFF.

J is TRBJ2-5 and V is TRBV5-6; D is unclear. Germline V gene data show CDR1 as SGHDT and CDR2 as YYEEEE. This CDR3 region has 12 residues. The V end lost 5 bases, the J end lost 6 bases, and 11 bases lay between the germline ends. DNA for the CDR3: TGTGCCAGCAGGTCCCCCAGTAAGACCCAGTACTTC. It is translated as CASRSPSKTQYF.

CDR3 bases: TGTGCCAGCAGCTTAGATAGGAGCAGGGAGGGCGAAGCTTTCTTT. Residues: CASSLDRSREGEAFF. The chain is built from TRBV11-3 and TRBJ1-1; TRBD1 might be the D (5 bases). V was shortened by 0 bases and J by 8 bases, with 16 bases between the two germline ends. CDR1 and CDR2 from the germline V gene are SGHNT and YENEEA. This CDR3 is 15 amino acids long.

The chain recombines TRBV11-2 with TRBJ1-6; 8 bases fit TRBD1. J lost 7 bases, V lost 3 bases, and 5 bases had no gene match. The CDR3 contains 15 residues. Germline V CDR1 and CDR2: SGHAT, FQNNGV. The CDR3 sequence: CASSFRGRGNSPLHF. CDR3 DNA sequence: TGTGCCAGCAGCTTCAGGGGGCGGGGAAATTCACCCCTCCACTTT. Full variable domain (missing parts from reference TRBV11-2 and TRBJ1-6): EAGVAQSPRYKIIEKRQSVAFWCNPISGHATLYWYQQILGQGPKLLIQFQNNGVVDDSQLPKDRFSAERLKGVDSTLKIQPAKLEDSAVYLCASSFRGRGNSPLHFGNGTRLTVT.

The chain carries TRBV5-1 and TRBJ2-3; 10 nucleotides agree with TRBD1. This CDR3 region has 19 residues. With V trimmed by 7 bases and J by 1 base, 18 bases remained unmatched. The germline CDR1 and CDR2 sequences are SGHRS and YFSETQ. CDR3 sequence (DNA): TGCGCCAGCGGGGGACAGGGGATTTTTGCAGGGAGGGGCACAGATACGCAGTATTTT. Protein sequence: CASGGQGIFAGRGTDTQYF.

The rearrangement joins TRBV9 to TRBJ1-2, with D possibly being TRBD1 (6 bases). Deletions cut 4 bases from V and 4 bases from J, with 11 bases between. This CDR3 contains 13 residues. Germline CDR1 reads SGDLS; CDR2 reads YYNGEE. The CDR3 is CASSPDRSYGYTF. In DNA, the CDR3 is TGTGCCAGCAGCCCTGACAGGAGCTATGGCTACACCTTC. Full variable domain (remainder filled in from reference TRBV9 and TRBJ1-2): DSGVTQTPKHLITATGQRVTLRCSPRSGDLSVYWYQQSLDQGLQFLIQYYNGEERAKGNILERFSAQQFPDLHSELNLSSLELGDSALYFCASSPDRSYGYTFGSGTRLTVV.

The chain is built from TRBV7-9 and TRBJ2-1; TRBD2 agrees at 7 bases. Looked up from germline, CDR1 is SEHNR and CDR2 is FQNEAQ (reference sequence). This CDR3 comprises 16 residues. The ends lost 5 bases at V and 5 bases at J; junction bases unmatched: 12. The CDR3 loop reads CASSEPGGGTNNEQFF. The DNA for the CDR3 is TGTGCCAGCAGCGAACCAGGCGGGGGAACAAACAATGAGCAGTTCTTC.

This chain joins TRBV10-3 and TRBJ2-1; 8 nucleotides align to TRBD2. Per the germline V gene, CDR1 is ENHRY and CDR2 is SYGVKD. V lost 6 bases to trimming and J lost 8 bases; unmatched junction nucleotides: 6. CDR3 length equals 13 residues. CDR3 region: CAIRGLGFDEQFF. CDR3 nucleotides: TGTGCCATCAGGGGACTAGGGTTCGATGAGCAGTTCTTC.

The chain joins TRBV19 to TRBJ2-7; 7 positions agree with TRBD1. The CDR3 extends over 15 amino acids. V shed 1 base and J 3 bases; nucleotides not matched to a gene: 6. Germline V gene data show CDR1 as LNHDA and CDR2 as SQIVND (reference sequence). The CDR3 region has the DNA TGTGCCAGTAGTATAGCCGGGACAGATAACTACGAGCAGTACTTC. Translating it yields CASSIAGTDNYEQYF.

The chain joins TRBV6-6 to TRBJ1-4; perhaps TRBD1 as D (5 bases). There are 14 residues in the CDR3. Germline values: CDR1 MNHNY, CDR2 SVGAGI (reference sequence). The V end lost 4 bases, the J end lost 7 bases, and 13 bases lay between the germline ends. The CDR3 region is CASSSGGSGEKLFF. The DNA of the CDR3 is TGTGCCAGCAGTTCGGGGGGATCGGGTGAAAAACTGTTTTTT.

The V and J genes are TRBV19 and TRBJ2-7, with D tentatively TRBD1 (5 bases). The CDR3 extends over 14 amino acids. Germline CDR1 and CDR2: LNHDA and SQIVND (reference sequence). The V end was cut by 4 bases, the J end by 5 bases, with 15 bases between. This CDR3 reads CASSRLRWGDEQYF. CDR3 bases: TGTGCCAGTAGTAGGCTACGATGGGGCGACGAGCAGTACTTC.

This chain uses TRBV20-1 with TRBJ1-4; D may be TRBD1 (5 bases). This CDR3 has 11 amino acids. V dropped 4 bases and J dropped 11 bases, with 11 bases sitting between them. Germline V gene lookup returns CDR1 DFQATT and CDR2 SNEGSKA (reference sequence). Written as DNA, the CDR3 is TGCAGTGCTACCGGGGGGACTAAACTGTTTTTT. Amino acid sequence: CSATGGTKLFF.

V usage is TRBV7-9 and J usage is TRBJ2-7; 8 nucleotides agree with TRBD1. V shed 5 bases, J shed 1 base, and the junction held 7 bases outside the gene matches. This CDR3 has 15 amino acids. Germline V gives CDR1 SEHNR, CDR2 FQNEAQ (reference sequence). The CDR3 protein is CASSPEDRASYEQYF. DNA for the CDR3: TGTGCCAGCAGCCCCGAGGACAGGGCGTCCTACGAGCAGTACTTC. Full variable domain (rest looked up from reference TRBV7-9 and TRBJ2-7): DTGVSQNPRHKITKRGQNVTFRCDPISEHNRLYWYRQTLGQGPEFLTYFQNEAQLEKSRLLSDRFSAERPKGSFSTLEIQRTEQGDSAMYLCASSPEDRASYEQYFGPGTRLTVT.

CDR3 bases: TGTGCCAGCAGTTTAATTGAGCGGGGGCTGAACACCGGGGAGCTGTTTTTT. Amino acids: CASSLIERGLNTGELFF. V and J are TRBV28 and TRBJ2-2, with 8 bases that match TRBD2. Per germline, CDR1 MDHEN and CDR2 SYDVKM. The V segment lost 2 bases and the J segment 1 base; nucleotides outside the gene matches: 6. The CDR3 sequence is 17 residues long.

This clone came up once. Other DNA sequences in the same sample also yield this CDR3. The chain has TRBV5-4 and TRBJ2-7, with 12 nucleotides matching TRBD2. Trimming at V came to 0 bases and at J to 2 bases, leaving 3 bases not matched to a gene. This CDR3 region has 16 residues. Germline V CDR1 and CDR2: SGHNT, YYREEE (reference sequence). CDR3 sequence: CASSLGGLAGTYEQYF. The CDR3 DNA reads as TGTGCCAGCAGCTTGGGGGGACTAGCGGGCACCTACGAGCAGTACTTC.

This clone was seen once. V is TRBV19 and J is TRBJ2-7; 10 nucleotides line up with TRBD1. The CDR3 is 19 amino acids. Per the germline V gene, CDR1 is LNHDA and CDR2 is SQIVND (reference sequence). With 5 bases clipped from V and 2 bases from J, the junction kept 18 bases outside the gene matches. The CDR3 bases are TGTGCCAGTAGTCCAGACCCCTCACCGGGGACAGGGGACGCCTACGAGCAGTACTTC. It translates to CASSPDPSPGTGDAYEQYF.

This clone has a single count. The chain couples TRBV10-3 to TRBJ2-4; 9 bases match TRBD1. The CDR3 is 14 amino acids. The trim removed 2 bases at V and 8 bases at J, leaving 4 bases unmatched. Germline lookup yields CDR1 ENHRY and CDR2 SYGVKD. The CDR3 spells CAISERDRADIQYF. The CDR3 DNA reads TGTGCCATCAGTGAGAGGGACAGGGCGGACATTCAGTACTTC.

The chain couples TRBV6-5 to TRBJ1-4; 8 bases are a match to TRBD1. Germline CDR1 MNHEY, CDR2 SVGAGI. The CDR3 is 14 residues long. The ends lost 2 bases at V and 8 bases at J; junction bases unmatched: 4. DNA for the CDR3: TGTGCCAGCAGTTACAGGGGGGACAGGGAAAAACTGTTTTTT. Its translation: CASSYRGDREKLFF.

V usage is TRBV25-1 and J usage is TRBJ2-3; 7 bases are a match to TRBD2. This CDR3 is 16 amino acids long. Germline values: CDR1 MGHDK, CDR2 SYGVNS. The V and J ends lost 2 bases and 2 bases, in that order; junction bases with no gene match: 7. Here the CDR3 reads CASSEERDGLTDTQYF. In DNA, the CDR3 is TGTGCCAGCAGTGAAGAGCGGGACGGGCTCACAGATACGCAGTATTTT.

This chain links TRBV7-3 with TRBJ2-1; possible D gene TRBD2, 7 bases. Germline-derived CDR1 and CDR2 are SGHTA and FQGTGA. V lost 5 bases, J lost 7 bases, and 21 bases lay in between. This CDR3 has 16 residues. CDR3 coding DNA: TGTGCCAGCAGCCCTCAGGTCGGGGGAGGGGGAAATGAGCAGTTCTTC. Its protein is CASSPQVGGGGNEQFF.

The chain joins TRBV6-5 to TRBJ1-4; TRBD1 might be the D (6 bases). V lost 8 bases and J 8 bases, leaving 18 bases between the germline ends. CDR3 length equals 14 residues. Looked up from germline, CDR1 is MNHEY and CDR2 is SVGAGI. CDR3: CASYGGGLSEKLFF. In DNA, the CDR3 is TGTGCCAGCTACGGGGGGGGGCTAAGCGAAAAACTGTTTTTT.

This sequence joins TRBV29-1 and TRBJ2-3; the D is unclear. The CDR3 extends over 14 amino acids. CDR1 is SQVTM and CDR2 is ANQGSEA in the germline V gene. Trimming stripped 0 bases from V and 6 bases from J, with 13 bases between. In DNA form, the CDR3 reads TGCAGCGTTGAAGATCAGGTCCTCTTCGATACGCAGTATTTT. Translation gives CSVEDQVLFDTQYF.